The clone carrying this T cell receptor beta chain was detected only once. Its antigen remains unknown. This entry is derived from a study of siplizumab effects on memory and regulatory T cells. Study outcomes and limitations: The majority of clones, roughly 80-96% of proliferating CD4+ or CD8+ clones, lacked an assignable naive or memory phenotype. Reactions containing siplizumab showed mappable alloreactive CD4+ clones averaging approximately 75% Treg-derived, versus around 25% in controls. The suppressive capacity of proliferating Tregs from siplizumab cultures remained unconfirmed.

Germline CDR1 and CDR2: MNHNS and SASEGT. CDR3 length equals 15 residues. Losses at the gene ends were 6 bases for V and 4 bases for J; bases not matched to a gene: 8. Every sample had 80,000 to 100,000 of its TCR templates assayed. Produced via immunoSEQ multiplex PCR; TCRdb's table is partial and in-frame only. The repertoire holds approximately 120,000 clones, with 92% as singletons. The genes are TRBV6-1 and TRBJ2-7, with 11 bases that match TRBD2. Material for sequencing was Tregs sorted from blood. This clonotype originated in a human donor in good health. The CDR3 sequence: CASRNSGTSGYEQYF. Here the CDR3 DNA reads TGTGCCAGCAGGAACTCCGGGACTAGCGGATACGAGCAGTACTTC.